The text below deals with one TCR beta chain. No antigen is known for it. The data stem from a study of shared clonotypes between healthy human individuals. Study background: Per donor, CD8 memory used one plate, CD8 naive used two, CD4 memory used three and CD4 naive used three. Study-wide results and limits: Specimens sampled were limited to blood, with tissue repertoires likely differing.

The CDR3 is 17 amino acids. Germline V gene sequence: CDR1 SGHNT, CDR2 YENEEA. V was clipped by 6 bases and J by 4 bases; unmatched bases: 11. TCRdb's table, derived via immunoSEQ multiplex PCR, lists solely in-frame clones and lacks some. The table includes some 2,100,000 clones, approximately 94% detected once. Every one of the donors was a Caucasian adult that lived in Nashville, Tennessee. The receptor's source is a man aged 18 to 29 in good health. The gene calls are TRBV11-3 and TRBJ2-2, with TRBD2 matching 10 bases. Material: naive CD4+ T cells sorted from blood. Subset reported: CD45RA+ positively selected. The CDR3 bases are TGTGCCAGCAGACCCACAGGACTAGCGGACCTCACCGGGGAGCTGTTTTTT. Amino acid sequence: CASRPTGLADLTGELFF. Full variable domain (missing parts from reference TRBV11-3 and TRBJ2-2): EAGVVQSPRYKIIEKKQPVAFWCNPISGHNTLYWYLQNLGQGPELLIRYENEEAVDDSQLPKDRFSAERLKGVDSTLKIQPAELGDSAVYLCASRPTGLADLTGELFFGEGSRLTVL.